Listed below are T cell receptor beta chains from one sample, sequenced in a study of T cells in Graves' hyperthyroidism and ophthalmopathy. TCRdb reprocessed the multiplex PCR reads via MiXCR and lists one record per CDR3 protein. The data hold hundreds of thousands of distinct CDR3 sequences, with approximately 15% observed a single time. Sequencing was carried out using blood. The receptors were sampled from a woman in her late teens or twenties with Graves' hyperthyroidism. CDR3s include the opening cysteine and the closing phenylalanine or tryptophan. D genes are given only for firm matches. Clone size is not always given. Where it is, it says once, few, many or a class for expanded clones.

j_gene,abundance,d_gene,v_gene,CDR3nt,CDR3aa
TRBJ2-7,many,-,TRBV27,TGTGCCAGCAGTTTAGGGGGGCGGAATTACGAGCAGTACTTC,CASSLGGRNYEQYF
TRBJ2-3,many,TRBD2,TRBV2,TGTGCCAGCAGTGATCACAGACTAGCGGGTCTGACAGATACGCAGTATTTT,CASSDHRLAGLTDTQYF
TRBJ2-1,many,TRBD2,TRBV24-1,TGTGCCACCAGTGACTCAAGCGGGGGGAGCCCTTGGTTGGATGAGCAGTTCTTC,CATSDSSGGSPWLDEQFF
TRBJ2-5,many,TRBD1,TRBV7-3,TGTGCCAGCAGCTCCATACGGGACCGTACCCCGGGACAGGGTCTAGAGACCCAGTACTTC,CASSSIRDRTPGQGLETQYF
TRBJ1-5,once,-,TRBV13,TGTGCCAGCAGCTTAGGCGGTGGCGTGGGCAATCAGCCCCAGCATTTT,CASSLGGGVGNQPQHF
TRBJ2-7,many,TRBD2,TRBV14,TGTGCCAGCAGCCAAAGGCAGGGAGGGTACGAGCAGTACTTC,CASSQRQGGYEQYF
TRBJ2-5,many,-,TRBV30,TGTGCCTGGTCGTTCGGTAGGTCGGAGACCCAGTACTTC,CAWSFGRSETQYF
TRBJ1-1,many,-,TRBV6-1,TGTGCCAGCAGTTCCCCATACGGGGGATTGAACACTGAAGCTTTCTTT,CASSSPYGGLNTEAFF
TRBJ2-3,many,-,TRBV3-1,TGTGCCAGCAGCCAAGATACAGCCGCAGATACGCAGTATTTT,CASSQDTAADTQYF
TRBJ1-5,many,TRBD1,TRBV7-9,TGTGCCAGCAGCTTTTCGGGGACAGGGAACAATCAGCCCCAGCATTTT,CASSFSGTGNNQPQHF
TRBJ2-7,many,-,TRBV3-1,TGTGCCAGCAGCCAAGTAGCAGCTGGGGAGCAGTACTTC,CASSQVAAGEQYF
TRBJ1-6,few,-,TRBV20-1,TGCAGTGCTAGAGCCCCCGGCGTTAATAATTCACCCCTCCACTTT,CSARAPGVNNSPLHF
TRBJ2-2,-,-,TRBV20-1,TGCAGTGCTAGAGCGGGCGGGAACACCGGGGAGCTGTTTTTT,CSARAGGNTGELFF
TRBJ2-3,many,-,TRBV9,TGTGCCAGCAGTATAGCTAGCACAGATACGCAGTATTTT,CASSIASTDTQYF
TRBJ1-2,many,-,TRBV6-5,TGTGCCAGCAGTTACTCGAAACTTGCAGGGAACTATGGCTACACCTTC,CASSYSKLAGNYGYTF
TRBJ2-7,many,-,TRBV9,TGTGCCAGCAGCAAAGGTTACGAGCAGTACTTC,CASSKGYEQYF
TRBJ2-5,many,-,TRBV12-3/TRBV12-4,TGTGCCAGCAGTTTAGATGAGACCCAGTACTTC,CASSLDETQYF
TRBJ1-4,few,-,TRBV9,TGTGCCAGCAGCGTAGGGAGGGACTTACCGAATGAAAAACTGTTTTTT,CASSVGRDLPNEKLFF
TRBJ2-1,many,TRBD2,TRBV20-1,TGCAGTGCTAGAGATTCAGGACGGGGGGGGGATGAGCAGTTCTTC,CSARDSGRGGDEQFF
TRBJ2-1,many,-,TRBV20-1,TGCAGTGCTCATCTAGCGCTCTACAATGAGCAGTTCTTC,CSAHLALYNEQFF
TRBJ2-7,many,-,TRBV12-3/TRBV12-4,TGTGCCAGCAGTCCTGGGGTCAACACCTACGAGCAGTACTTC,CASSPGVNTYEQYF
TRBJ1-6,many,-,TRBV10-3,TGTGCCATCAGCTCCCTCTCAAGCTCCTATAATTCACCCCTCCACTTT,CAISSLSSSYNSPLHF
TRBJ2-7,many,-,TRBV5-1,TGCGCCAGCAGCTTGGTGCCAGGCTACGAGCAGTACTTC,CASSLVPGYEQYF
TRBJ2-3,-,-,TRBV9,TGTGCCAGCAGCGTAGTCCCAGGGGCCGGAGATACGCAGTATTTT,CASSVVPGAGDTQYF
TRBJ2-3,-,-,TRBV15,TGTGCCACCAGCAGAGACGTGGGGGCAGATACGCAGTATTTT,CATSRDVGADTQYF
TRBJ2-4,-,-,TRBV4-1,TGCGCCAGCAGCCAAGAAGTCCGGTACATTCAGTACTTC,CASSQEVRYIQYF
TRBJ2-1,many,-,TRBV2,TGTGCCAGCAGGGTAACTCGGGATTACAATGAGCAGTTCTTC,CASRVTRDYNEQFF
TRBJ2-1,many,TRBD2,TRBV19,TGTGCCAGTAGTCTAACTAGCGGGGGGCCCTACAATGAGCAGTTCTTC,CASSLTSGGPYNEQFF
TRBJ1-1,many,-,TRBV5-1,TGCGCCAGCAGCCAAACGAACGAGGGTTGGGTCACTGAAGCTTTCTTT,CASSQTNEGWVTEAFF
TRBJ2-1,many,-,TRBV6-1,TGTGCCAGCAGGCTAGCGAGTTCCAATGAGCAGTTCTTC,CASRLASSNEQFF
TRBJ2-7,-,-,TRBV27,TGTGCCAGCAGCCATTCCGACACCCGCCGTGGGTACGAGCAGTACTTC,CASSHSDTRRGYEQYF
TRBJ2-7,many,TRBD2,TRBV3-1,TGTGCCAGCAGCCAAGATCGGACTAGCGGGGCACCAAAACCCTACGAGCAGTACTTC,CASSQDRTSGAPKPYEQYF
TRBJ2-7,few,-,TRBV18,TGTGCCAGCTCGATCGACAGCTCCCAGGTTACCTACGAGCAGTACTTC,CASSIDSSQVTYEQYF
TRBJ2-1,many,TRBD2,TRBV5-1,TGCGCCAGCAGCTTGGAACCAGCGGGAGGGAGCTCCTACAATGAGCAGTTCTTC,CASSLEPAGGSSYNEQFF
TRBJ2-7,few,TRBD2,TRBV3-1,TGTGCCAGCAGCGGACTAGCGGCGGGGTACGAGCAGTACTTC,CASSGLAAGYEQYF
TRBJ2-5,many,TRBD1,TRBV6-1,TGTGCCAGCAGGGATACAGGGGGCGATGAGACCCAGTACTTC,CASRDTGGDETQYF
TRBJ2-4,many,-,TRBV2,TGTGCCAGCAGTGAAGAGCGACATCTAGCCAAAAACATTCAGTACTTC,CASSEERHLAKNIQYF
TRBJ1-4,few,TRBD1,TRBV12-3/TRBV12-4,TGTGCCAGCAGGGTTAACAGGGGAATAGGGGAAAAACTGTTTTTT,CASRVNRGIGEKLFF
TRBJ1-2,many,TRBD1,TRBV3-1,TGTGCCAGCAGCCACCGAAGCCCCCGGGACAGGGAGAATGGCTACACCTTC,CASSHRSPRDRENGYTF
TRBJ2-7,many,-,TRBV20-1,TGCAGTGCTAGAGATTCTACAGCCTCCTACGAGCAGTACTTC,CSARDSTASYEQYF
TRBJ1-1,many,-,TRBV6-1,TGTGCCAGCAGTTACACGGGCTACACTGAAGCTTTCTTT,CASSYTGYTEAFF
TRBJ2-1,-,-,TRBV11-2,TGTGCCAGCAGCTTAGCTAGGGGCCCTCTAAATGAGCAGTTCTTC,CASSLARGPLNEQFF